The clone carrying this T cell receptor beta chain has ten or more counts. Antigen specificity is unknown. This sample was taken from a study of CD8 T cells in ankylosing spondylitis. The V gene's germline CDR1 is LGHDT and CDR2 YNNKEL (reference sequence). The CDR3 loop spans 13 amino acids. Trimming stripped 0 bases from V and 3 bases from J, with 5 bases between. Quantitative 5'-RACE was performed with molecular barcodes, and it yielded the TCR beta libraries. Each CDR3 protein gets one entry after TCRdb re-called the 5' RACE reads with MiXCR. The profile shows 270,000 or so distinct CDR3 sequences, roughly 18% of them singletons. General study findings and limits: Ankylosing spondylitis blood appeared to carry a characteristic TCR beta motif of roughly 8 highly homologous variants. In ankylosing spondylitis patients, matched synovial fluid reportedly showed significant enrichment of disease-linked clones.

V gene TRBV3-1 combines with J gene TRBJ2-5; D remains unclear. The sequencing input was blood, either unsorted or a sorted T cell fraction (not recorded which). The TCR originated in a male donor with ankylosing spondylitis or in good health (not recorded which). The CDR3 region is CASSQDLEETQYF. CDR3 bases: TGTGCCAGCAGCCAAGATCTTGAAGAGACCCAGTACTTC.